This is a list of T cell receptor beta chains from one sample in a study of blood T cell repertoires in COVID-19. Repertoires were generated with immunoSEQ multiplex PCR, while TCRdb's copy carries only in-frame clones and drops some. The sample consists of 200,000 to 250,000 clones, over 75% of them appearing once. Sequencing was carried out using PBMCs or T cells enriched from blood (not recorded which). The receptors shown here come from a man aged 30 to 45 with acute COVID-19. CDR3s include the opening cysteine and the closing phenylalanine or tryptophan. A D gene is named only where the DNA matches it firmly. Rows may omit the clone size; those that give it use once, few, many or a size class.

TRBV7-2	-	-	TRBJ1-2	CASSWAGSNYGYTF	TGTGCCAGCAGCTGGGCGGGCAGCAACTATGGCTACACCTTC
TRBV6-2/TRBV6-3	once	TRBD1	TRBJ1-2	CASSDTGVYGYTF	TGTGCCAGCAGTGACACAGGGGTCTATGGCTACACCTTC
TRBV3-1/TRBV3-2	few	-	TRBJ1-5	CASSQIEHF	TGTGCCAGCAGCCAAATAGAACATTTT
TRBV2	many	-	TRBJ2-7	CASSEREGYEQYF	TGTGCCAGCAGTGAAAGAGAGGGCTACGAGCAGTACTTC
TRBV7-9	once	-	TRBJ1-2	CASSLARSFRDGYTF	TGTGCCAGCAGCTTAGCGAGGAGTTTCAGGGATGGCTACACCTTC
TRBV18	-	TRBD1	TRBJ1-1	CASSRITGDTEAFF	TGTGCCAGCTCACGGATCACAGGGGACACTGAAGCTTTCTTT
TRBV2	-	-	TRBJ2-7	CASSALPYEQYF	TGTGCCAGCAGTGCCCTTCCCTACGAGCAGTACTTC
TRBV11-2	-	-	TRBJ2-5	CASSLVTAQETQYF	TGTGCCAGCAGCTTAGTAACAGCCCAAGAGACCCAGTACTTC
TRBV6-5	-	-	TRBJ1-6	CASSKEQGNSPLHF	TGTGCCAGCAGCAAAGAACAGGGTAATTCACCCCTCCACTTT
TRBV10-3	-	TRBD1	TRBJ2-2	CAISVWDRAAGELFF	TGTGCCATCAGTGTCTGGGACAGGGCCGCCGGGGAGCTGTTTTTT
TRBV2	-	-	TRBJ2-7	CARSGRGGEQYF	TGTGCCAGGAGCGGACGTGGCGGCGAGCAGTACTTC
TRBV7-9	-	TRBD2	TRBJ2-5	CASSPTSGGLSTQYF	TGTGCCAGCAGCCCGACTAGCGGGGGGCTTTCGACCCAGTACTTC
TRBV24-1	-	TRBD2	TRBJ2-3	CATSDPGTSGVTDTQYF	TGTGCCACCAGTGACCCCGGGACTAGCGGCGTCACAGATACGCAGTATTTT
TRBV28	-	-	TRBJ1-6	CASSTGSSPLHF	TGTGCCAGCAGTACAGGGTCTTCACCCCTCCACTTT
TRBV9	-	TRBD1	TRBJ2-7	CASSGDRSYEQYF	TGTGCCAGCAGCGGGGACAGATCCTACGAGCAGTACTTC
TRBV29-1	-	TRBD2	TRBJ2-1	CSVALAGAYNEQFF	TGCAGCGTTGCTCTAGCGGGGGCATACAATGAGCAGTTCTTC
TRBV27	-	TRBD1	TRBJ1-4	CASSRTGKGQEKLFF	TGTGCCAGCTCACGGACAGGGAAGGGGCAGGAAAAACTGTTTTTT
TRBV5-4	-	-	TRBJ2-2	CASSLVADLAGELFF	TGTGCCAGCAGCTTGGTTGCGGATCTCGCCGGGGAGCTGTTTTTT
TRBV6-5	-	-	TRBJ1-5	CASSYSNPGEGQPQHF	TGTGCCAGCAGTTACTCGAATCCCGGGGAGGGTCAGCCCCAGCATTTT
TRBV30	-	TRBD1	TRBJ2-7	CAWTTTQRGRGREQYF	TGTGCCTGGACCACAACCCAAAGGGGCAGGGGGCGCGAGCAGTACTTC
TRBV2	-	-	TRBJ1-1	CASEAGRVTEAFF	TGTGCCAGCGAAGCCGGGCGGGTCACTGAAGCTTTCTTT
TRBV5-4	-	TRBD1	TRBJ1-3	CASSVDRASGNTIYF	TGTGCCAGCAGCGTTGACAGGGCTTCTGGAAACACCATATATTTT